Listed below are T cell receptor beta chains from one sample, sequenced in a study of blood T cell repertoires in COVID-19. Profiling relied on immunoSEQ multiplex PCR, and the TCRdb table lists in-frame clones only, not all of them. The sample shows tens of thousands of clones, 91% of them seen only once. Sequencing was done on a sample of peripheral blood. Every receptor here comes from a human donor with active COVID-19. The donor label of this sample is uncertain. Each CDR3 is given with its conserved first and last residue. A D gene is named only where the DNA matches it firmly. Where a row states a size, it is once, few, many or the class of an expanded clone; other rows omit it.

cdr3_length	v_call	clone_size	d_call	j_call	cdr3_nt	cdr3_aa
14	TRBV18	-	TRBD2	TRBJ2-7	TGTGCCAGCTCACCCGCGGGAGGGGGCTACGAGCAGTACTTC	CASSPAGGGYEQYF
16	TRBV6-6	-	-	TRBJ2-7	TGTGCCAGCAGTTACTACAGGGGGGGGGACTCCTACGAGCAGTACTTC	CASSYYRGGDSYEQYF
12	TRBV12-3/TRBV12-4	-	-	TRBJ1-1	TGTGCCAGCAGTTTCTCCAACACTGAAGCTTTCTTT	CASSFSNTEAFF
17	TRBV6-2/TRBV6-3	-	TRBD2	TRBJ2-4	TGTGCCAGCAGTTCCACAACGCCGACTAGCGGGAACTACATTCAGTACTTC	CASSSTTPTSGNYIQYF
15	TRBV29-1	-	-	TRBJ2-1	TGCAGCGCTCCAGGGTGGCAGGTGAACTACAATGAGCAGTTCTTC	CSAPGWQVNYNEQFF
15	TRBV5-1	-	TRBD1	TRBJ2-1	TGCGCCAGCAGCCCTGGGCAGGGGGCTACGAATGAGCAGTTCTTC	CASSPGQGATNEQFF
13	TRBV2	-	TRBD1	TRBJ1-3	TGTGCCAGCGGGACAGGCCTTGGAAACACCATATATTTT	CASGTGLGNTIYF
16	TRBV19	-	TRBD2	TRBJ2-1	TGTGCCAGTAGCCAGGGACTAGCGAGCTCCTACAATGAGCAGTTCTTC	CASSQGLASSYNEQFF
15	TRBV18	-	TRBD2	TRBJ2-2	TGTGCCAGCTCCCCGGGACTAGCGAACACCGGGGAGCTGTTTTTT	CASSPGLANTGELFF
11	TRBV5-6	-	-	TRBJ2-7	TGTGCCAGCAGCGCTGGACTCGGGCAGTACTTC	CASSAGLGQYF
14	TRBV7-9	-	-	TRBJ2-7	TGTGCCAGCAGCCCGTCCGCGGCGTCCTACGAGCAGTACTTC	CASSPSAASYEQYF
14	TRBV2	-	TRBD1	TRBJ2-5	TGTGCCAGCAAGCCAGGGGGATCATTTGAGACCCAGTACTTC	CASKPGGSFETQYF
14	TRBV20-1	-	-	TRBJ2-2	TGCAGTGCTAGTTACAGAGCGAACACCGGGGAGCTGTTTTTT	CSASYRANTGELFF
14	TRBV5-5	-	-	TRBJ2-1	TGTGCCAGCAGCTTGGCCCCGGGGAACAATGAGCAGTTCTTC	CASSLAPGNNEQFF
14	TRBV7-2	-	-	TRBJ2-7	TGTGCCAGCAGCACCAACCGGGGGTGGGCTGAGCAGTACTTC	CASSTNRGWAEQYF
14	TRBV28	few	TRBD1	TRBJ1-6	TGTGCCAGCAGGGAAACAGGGGTGAATTCACCCCTCCACTTT	CASRETGVNSPLHF
14	TRBV7-2	-	TRBD1	TRBJ1-2	TGTGCCAGCAGCTCAGCTGCAGGGGGGCCTGGCTACACCTTC	CASSSAAGGPGYTF
11	TRBV28	-	-	TRBJ2-7	TGTGCCGGGGCGGCCGGGGGAGAGCAGTACTTC	CAGAAGGEQYF
15	TRBV6-1	once	-	TRBJ2-3	TGTGCCAGCAGTGATCAGATCCGTCGCACAGATACGCAGTATTTT	CASSDQIRRTDTQYF
14	TRBV9	few	-	TRBJ2-2	TGTGCCAGCAGCGTAGTAGCTTCGCCCGGGGAGCTGTTTTTT	CASSVVASPGELFF
13	TRBV28	-	-	TRBJ1-6	TGTGCCAGCAGTGTACTACAGGGCGGCACCCTCCACTTT	CASSVLQGGTLHF
15	TRBV18	-	-	TRBJ2-7	TGTGCCAGCTCACCACCGGGCCAGGGGAGAAACGAGCAGTACTTC	CASSPPGQGRNEQYF
13	TRBV3-1/TRBV3-2	once	TRBD2	TRBJ2-5	TGTGCCAGCAGCCCGGCGGGGGGGGAGACCCAGTACTTC	CASSPAGGETQYF
14	TRBV6-5	-	-	TRBJ1-5	TGTGCCAGCAGTTCTTCAGGGCTGGGGCAGCCCCAGCATTTT	CASSSSGLGQPQHF
14	TRBV2	-	-	TRBJ1-4	TGTGCCAGCAGTGAACGTAGGGGGAACGAAAAACTGTTTTTT	CASSERRGNEKLFF
15	TRBV27	-	TRBD1	TRBJ1-5	TGTGCCAGCAGGGAAGGACAGGGAAGGACTCAGCCCCAGCATTTT	CASREGQGRTQPQHF
14	TRBV5-4	-	TRBD1	TRBJ2-7	TGTGCCAGCAGCGCCACCGGGACAGCGTACGAGCAGTACTTC	CASSATGTAYEQYF
19	TRBV7-9	-	TRBD2	TRBJ2-7	TGTGCCAGCAGCCCTAGGGGGGGTTTGAGCGGGAGTAAGCCCTACGAGCAGTACTTC	CASSPRGGLSGSKPYEQYF
14	TRBV15	-	-	TRBJ1-2	TGTGCCACCAGCAGAGATATCGGTAACTATGGCTACACCTTC	CATSRDIGNYGYTF